This T cell receptor beta chain was recovered during a study of blood T cell repertoires in COVID-19. Study-wide background: Both acute and convalescent COVID-19 samples were obtained from the United States, Italy and Spain.

Data came from immunoSEQ multiplex PCR; TCRdb stores just in-frame clones and leaves some out. The sample contains about 73,000 clones, roughly 88% of which appear only once. The trim removed 1 base at V and 3 bases at J, leaving 3 bases unmatched. The V gene's germline CDR1 is KGHSH and CDR2 LQKENI. This CDR3 is built from 16 residues. This clonotype was sampled from a man older than 75 with active or convalescent COVID-19. Sequencing input: peripheral blood. The chain couples TRBV18 to TRBJ2-2; 9 nucleotides align to TRBD1. Here the CDR3 reads CASSPRTGEDTGELFF. DNA of the CDR3: TGTGCCAGCTCACCACGGACAGGGGAGGACACCGGGGAGCTGTTTTTT. The full variable domain, with the rest looked up from reference TRBV18 and TRBJ2-2, is NAGVMQNPRHLVRRRGQEARLRCSPMKGHSHVYWYRQLPEEGLKFMVYLQKENIIDESGMPKERFSAEFPKEGPSILRIQQVVRGDSAAYFCASSPRTGEDTGELFFGEGSRLTVL.